These 5 T cell receptor beta chains share one sample of origin, sequenced in a study of STAT5B mutations in CD4+ large granular lymphocyte leukemia. The repertoire was sequenced with immunoSEQ multiplex PCR; TCRdb's copy has only in-frame clones and lacks some. The sample lists about 33,000 clones; about 85% were seen once. The sequencing input was CD4+ T cells from blood buffy coats. The origin of the receptors is a human donor in good health.

The chain has TRBV5-1 and TRBJ2-3, with TRBD2 identical over 7 bases. This CDR3 has 17 residues. Per germline, CDR1 SGHRS and CDR2 YFSETQ. V was pared by 0 bases and J by 2 bases, with 9 bases of the junction left unmatched. As DNA, the CDR3 is TGCGCCAGCAGCTTGGCCGCTGCAGCGGGGTTCACAGATACGCAGTATTTT. This codes for CASSLAAAAGFTDTQYF.

V gene TRBV6-6 combines with J gene TRBJ1-1, with D unclear. Germline assignment: CDR1 MNHNY and CDR2 SVGAGI (reference sequence). This CDR3 has 14 amino acids. Trimming pared 0 bases from V and 3 bases from J, leaving 8 bases between. This CDR3 reads CASSYSSGDTEAFF. The CDR3 DNA reads as TGTGCCAGCAGTTACTCGAGTGGAGACACTGAAGCTTTCTTT.

The chain recombines TRBV27 with TRBJ1-2, with a possible D match to TRBD1 (6 bases). V was pared by 5 bases and J by 7 bases, with 14 bases between. Looked up from germline, CDR1 is MNHEY and CDR2 is SMNVEV (reference sequence). The CDR3 length is 13 residues. Here the CDR3 DNA reads TGTGCCAGCAGTCCCCACAGGGCCAGTGGCTACACCTTC. This encodes CASSPHRASGYTF.

The gene calls are TRBV6-5 and TRBJ2-2, with D unclear. Germline V gene sequence: CDR1 MNHEY, CDR2 SVGAGI. This CDR3 has 15 residues. V lost 2 bases and J 6 bases, leaving 13 bases between the germline ends. In DNA form, the CDR3 reads TGTGCCAGCAGTTACAGGCTACGCGCCCCCGGGGAGCTGTTTTTT. This encodes CASSYRLRAPGELFF.

The CDR3 protein is CASSLVDGAGQPQHF. Written as DNA, the CDR3 is TGTGCCAGCAGCTTAGTCGATGGGGCGGGTCAGCCCCAGCATTTT. The chain joins TRBV7-2 to TRBJ1-5; the D gene is possibly TRBD1 (5 bases). The germline V and J ends were trimmed by 1 base and 6 bases, with 13 bases remaining between them. The germline V gene has CDR1 SGHTA and CDR2 FQGNSA. This CDR3 comprises 15 residues. The full variable domain, completed using reference TRBV7-2 and TRBJ1-5, is GAGVSQSPSNKVTEKGKDVELRCDPISGHTALYWYRQSLGQGLEFLIYFQGNSAPDKSGLPSDRFSAERTGGSVSTLTIQRTQQEDSAVYLCASSLVDGAGQPQHFGDGTRLSIL.